This TCR beta chain was obtained from a study of blood T cell repertoires in COVID-19. The authors' processing: Amplification from reference gene primers served as the basis for estimated nucleated cell counts. Produced via immunoSEQ multiplex PCR; TCRdb's table is partial and in-frame only. That table is the source of V, J and clone size, and D and trimming were worked out from the DNA. The table records about 110,000 clones, approximately 84% of them present only once. V lost 4 bases and J lost 2; bases outside the gene matches: 2. Germline V gives CDR1 SGHDN, CDR2 FVKESK. CDR3 length equals 15 residues.

The chain has TRBV14 and TRBJ1-6, with 7 bases matching TRBD1. Sequenced material: peripheral blood. This sequence originates from a woman aged 45-65 years with acute or convalescent COVID-19. CDR3: CASSPTGTYNSPLHF. CDR3 nucleotides: TGTGCCAGCAGCCCGACAGGGACCTATAATTCACCCCTCCACTTT.